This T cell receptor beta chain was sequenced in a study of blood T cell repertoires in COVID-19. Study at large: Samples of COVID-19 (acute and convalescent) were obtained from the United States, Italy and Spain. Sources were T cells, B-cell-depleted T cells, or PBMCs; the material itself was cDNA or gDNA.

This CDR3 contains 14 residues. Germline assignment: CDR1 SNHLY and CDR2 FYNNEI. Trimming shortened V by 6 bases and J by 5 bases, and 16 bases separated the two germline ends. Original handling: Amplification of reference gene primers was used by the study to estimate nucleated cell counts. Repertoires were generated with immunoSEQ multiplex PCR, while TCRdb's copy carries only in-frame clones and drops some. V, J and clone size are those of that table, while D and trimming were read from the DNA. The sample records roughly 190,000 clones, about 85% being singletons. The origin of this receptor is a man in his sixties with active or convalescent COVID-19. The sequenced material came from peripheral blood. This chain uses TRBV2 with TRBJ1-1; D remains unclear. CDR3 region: CASSAGSRGTEAFF. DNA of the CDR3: TGTGCCAGCAGCGCCGGATCCCGCGGTACTGAAGCTTTCTTT.